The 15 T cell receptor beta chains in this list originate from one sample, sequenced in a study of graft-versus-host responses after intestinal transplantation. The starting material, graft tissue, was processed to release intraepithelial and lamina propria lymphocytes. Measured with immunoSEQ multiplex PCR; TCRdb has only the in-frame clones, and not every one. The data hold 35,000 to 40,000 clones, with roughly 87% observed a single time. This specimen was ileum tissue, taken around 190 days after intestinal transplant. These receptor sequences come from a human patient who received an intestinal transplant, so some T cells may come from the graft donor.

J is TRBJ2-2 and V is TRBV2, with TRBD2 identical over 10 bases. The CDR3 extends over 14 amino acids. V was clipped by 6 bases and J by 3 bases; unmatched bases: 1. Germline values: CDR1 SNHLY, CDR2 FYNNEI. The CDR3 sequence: CASRGLADTGELFF. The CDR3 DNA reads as TGTGCCAGCAGAGGACTAGCGGACACCGGGGAGCTGTTTTTT.

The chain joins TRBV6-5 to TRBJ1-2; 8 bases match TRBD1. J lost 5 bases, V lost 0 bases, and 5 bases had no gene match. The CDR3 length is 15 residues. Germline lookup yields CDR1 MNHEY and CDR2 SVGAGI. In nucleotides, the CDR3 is TGTGCCAGCAGTTACTCGCCGGGACAGGTTTATGGCTACACCTTC. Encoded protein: CASSYSPGQVYGYTF.

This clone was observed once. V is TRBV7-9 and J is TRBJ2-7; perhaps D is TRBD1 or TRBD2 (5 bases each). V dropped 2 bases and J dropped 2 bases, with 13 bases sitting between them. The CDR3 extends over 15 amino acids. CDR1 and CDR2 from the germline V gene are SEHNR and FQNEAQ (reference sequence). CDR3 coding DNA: TGTGCCAGCAGCTTACCCGGGACGGCCCCCTACGAGCAGTACTTC. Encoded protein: CASSLPGTAPYEQYF.

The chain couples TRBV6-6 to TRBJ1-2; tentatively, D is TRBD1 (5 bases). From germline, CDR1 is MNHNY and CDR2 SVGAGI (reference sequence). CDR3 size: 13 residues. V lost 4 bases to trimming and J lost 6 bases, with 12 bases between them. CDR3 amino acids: CASSSGKGDGYTF. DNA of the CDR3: TGTGCCAGCAGTTCAGGGAAAGGGGATGGCTACACCTTC.

The CDR3 loop reads CASRRGGGLREQFF. In nucleotides, the CDR3 is TGTGCCAGCCGACGCGGGGGAGGTCTCCGGGAGCAGTTCTTC. The chain employs TRBV28 and TRBJ2-1; TRBD2 matches at 7 bases. With V trimmed by 8 bases and J by 10 bases, 14 bases remained unmatched. The CDR3 length is 14 residues. Germline CDR1 and CDR2: MDHEN and SYDVKM. The variable domain in full, completed from reference TRBV28 and TRBJ2-1, reads DVKVTQSSRYLVKRTGEKVFLECVQDMDHENMFWYRQDPGLGLRLIYFSYDVKMKEKGDIPEGYSVSREKKERFSLILESASTNQTSMYLCASRRGGGLREQFFGPGTRLTVL.

CDR3 sequence: CASSPRRALNTEAFF. CDR3 DNA: TGTGCCAGCAGCCCCCGCCGGGCCCTGAACACTGAAGCTTTCTTT. The V and J genes are TRBV7-9 and TRBJ1-1; no clear D. The CDR3 length is 15 residues. Germline values: CDR1 SEHNR, CDR2 FQNEAQ (reference sequence). Trimming took off 5 bases at V and 0 bases at J, with 13 bases between the two ends. Drawing the rest from reference TRBV7-9 and TRBJ1-1, the complete variable domain is DTGVSQNPRHKITKRGQNVTFRCDPISEHNRLYWYRQTLGQGPEFLTYFQNEAQLEKSRLLSDRFSAERPKGSFSTLEIQRTEQGDSAMYLCASSPRRALNTEAFFGQGTRLTVV.

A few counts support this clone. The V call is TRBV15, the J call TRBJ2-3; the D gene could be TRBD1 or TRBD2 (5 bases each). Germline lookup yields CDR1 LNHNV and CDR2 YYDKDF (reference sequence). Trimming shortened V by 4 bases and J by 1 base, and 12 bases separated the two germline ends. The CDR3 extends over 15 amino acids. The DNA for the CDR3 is TGTGCCACCAGCACCCGGGACGGAGGCACAGATACGCAGTATTTT. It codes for CATSTRDGGTDTQYF.

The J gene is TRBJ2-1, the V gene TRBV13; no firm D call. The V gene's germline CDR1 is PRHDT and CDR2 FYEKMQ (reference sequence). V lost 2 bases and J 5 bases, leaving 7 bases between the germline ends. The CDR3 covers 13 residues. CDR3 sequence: CASSLILDNEQFF. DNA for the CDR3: TGTGCCAGCAGCTTAATACTCGACAATGAGCAGTTCTTC. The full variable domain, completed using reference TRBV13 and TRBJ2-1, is AAGVIQSPRHLIKEKRETATLKCYPIPRHDTVYWYQQGPGQDPQFLISFYEKMQSDKGSIPDRFSAQQFSDYHSELNMSSLELGDSALYFCASSLILDNEQFFGPGTRLTVL.

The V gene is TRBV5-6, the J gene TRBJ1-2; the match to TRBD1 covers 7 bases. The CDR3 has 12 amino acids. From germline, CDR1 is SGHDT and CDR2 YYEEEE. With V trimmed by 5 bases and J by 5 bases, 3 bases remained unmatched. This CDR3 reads CASRGQWYGYTF. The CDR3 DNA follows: TGTGCCAGCAGGGGACAGTGGTATGGCTACACCTTC.

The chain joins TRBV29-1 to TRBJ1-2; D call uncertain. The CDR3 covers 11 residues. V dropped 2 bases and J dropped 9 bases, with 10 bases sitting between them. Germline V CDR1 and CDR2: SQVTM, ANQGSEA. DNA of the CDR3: TGCAGCGTTGAACGGTCCGTACGCTACACCTTC. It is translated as CSVERSVRYTF.

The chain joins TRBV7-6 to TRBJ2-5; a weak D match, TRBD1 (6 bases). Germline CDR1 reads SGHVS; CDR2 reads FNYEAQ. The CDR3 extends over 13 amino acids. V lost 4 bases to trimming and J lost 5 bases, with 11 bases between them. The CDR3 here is CASSSVRGETQYF. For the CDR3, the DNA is TGTGCCAGCAGCTCCGTGAGGGGGGAGACCCAGTACTTC. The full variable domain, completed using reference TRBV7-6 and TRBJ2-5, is GAGVSQSPRYKVTKRGQDVALRCDPISGHVSLYWYRQALGQGPEFLTYFNYEAQQDKSGLPNDRFSAERPEGSISTLTIQRTEQRDSAMYRCASSSVRGETQYFGPGTRLLVL.

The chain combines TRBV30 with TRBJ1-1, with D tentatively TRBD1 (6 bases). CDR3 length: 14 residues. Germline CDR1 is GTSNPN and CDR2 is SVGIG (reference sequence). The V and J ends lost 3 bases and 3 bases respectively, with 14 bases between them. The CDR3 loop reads CAWRKGGGDTEAFF. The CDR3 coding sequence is TGTGCCTGGAGGAAGGGGGGCGGGGACACTGAAGCTTTCTTT.

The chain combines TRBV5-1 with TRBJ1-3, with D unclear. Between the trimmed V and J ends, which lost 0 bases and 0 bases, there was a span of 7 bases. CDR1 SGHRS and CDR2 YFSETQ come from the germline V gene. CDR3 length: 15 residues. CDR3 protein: CASSLEYHSGNTIYF. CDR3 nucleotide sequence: TGCGCCAGCAGCTTGGAATATCACTCTGGAAACACCATATATTTT. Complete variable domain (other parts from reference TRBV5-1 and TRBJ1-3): KAGVTQTPRYLIKTRGQQVTLSCSPISGHRSVSWYQQTPGQGLQFLFEYFSETQRNKGNFPGRFSGRQFSNSRSEMNVSTLELGDSALYLCASSLEYHSGNTIYFGEGSWLTVV.

The CDR3 sequence is CASNLTGPGGYTF. As DNA, the CDR3 is TGTGCCAGCAACTTAACAGGGCCGGGGGGCTACACCTTC. This chain connects TRBV21-1 to TRBJ1-2; the tabulated D call, TRBD1, remains unverified against the DNA. TRBV21-1 is tagged as a pseudogene. This CDR3 contains 13 residues.

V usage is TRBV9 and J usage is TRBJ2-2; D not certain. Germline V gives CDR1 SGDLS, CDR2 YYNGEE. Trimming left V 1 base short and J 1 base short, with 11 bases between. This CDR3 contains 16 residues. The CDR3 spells CASSVWATLNTGELFF. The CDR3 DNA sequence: TGTGCCAGCAGCGTATGGGCGACGTTGAACACCGGGGAGCTGTTTTTT. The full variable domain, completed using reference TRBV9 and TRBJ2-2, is DSGVTQTPKHLITATGQRVTLRCSPRSGDLSVYWYQQSLDQGLQFLIQYYNGEERAKGNILERFSAQQFPDLHSELNLSSLELGDSALYFCASSVWATLNTGELFFGEGSRLTVL.